The sequence of this TCR beta chain was determined in a study of early T cells in non-severe SARS-CoV-2 infection. Whole-study findings and limits: VDJdb-based annotation leaned toward anti-spike CD8 responses and missed private and CD4 specificities.

TCRdb re-called the 5' RACE reads through MiXCR, storing one row per CDR3 protein. Among about 80,000 distinct CDR3 sequences listed, about 5% were seen once. In this sample, this clonotype turned up many times. Its antigen is not known. With 3 bases removed from V and 2 bases from J, the gap between germline ends came to 21 bases. The germline V gene encodes CDR1 SGHRS and CDR2 YFSETQ. This CDR3 spans 17 amino acids. The TCR originated in an adult who was a healthcare worker with PCR-confirmed SARS-CoV-2 infection or an uninfected control (not recorded which). V and J are TRBV5-1 and TRBJ2-7; either TRBD1 or TRBD2 may fit D (5 bases each). Sequenced here: whole blood, sampled at baseline. In nucleotides, the CDR3 is TGCGCCAGCAGCTCGCGACCTCAGAGGGGATTGGCCTACGAGCAGTACTTC. Translated, it gives CASSSRPQRGLAYEQYF. Drawing the rest from reference TRBV5-1 and TRBJ2-7, the complete variable domain is KAGVTQTPRYLIKTRGQQVTLSCSPISGHRSVSWYQQTPGQGLQFLFEYFSETQRNKGNFPGRFSGRQFSNSRSEMNVSTLELGDSALYLCASSSRPQRGLAYEQYFGPGTRLTVT.